The 26 T cell receptor beta chains below come from one sample, sequenced in a study of tissue T cells after allogeneic stem cell transplantation. Time point indicated: mouse harvest day 14 after allogeneic transplant. Mouse grafts combined 10^7 T-cell-depleted bone marrow cells with 10^6 splenic CD5+ T cells. TCRdb's table, derived via immunoSEQ multiplex PCR, lists solely in-frame clones and lacks some. Of roughly 2,900 clones listed, approximately 43% are singletons. Sequenced material: gut tissue. These receptors originate from a female BALB/c mouse given C57BL/6 T cells with graft-versus-host disease after an allogeneic hematopoietic cell transplant.

As regards this clone: Gene names follow the mouse nomenclature. The read gets to within 1 residue of the CDR3 end, and the germline J gene fills in the rest. The chain couples TRBV3 to TRBJ2-2; D unresolved. Germline lookup yields CDR1 SNHLY and CDR2 FYNGKV (reference sequence). The CDR3 runs to 15 residues. V lost 1 base to trimming and J lost 0 bases, with 6 bases between them. The covered CDR3 bases are TGTGCCAGCAGCTTAGATTGGTCAAACACCGGGCAGCTCTAC. Residues: CASSLDWSNTGQLY. The whole CDR3 protein is CASSLDWSNTGQLYF.

This clone was seen a single time. Gene and germline names: mouse. The CDR3 is cut off 1 residue early in the read; its end comes from the germline J gene. The chain combines TRBV3 with TRBJ2-1, with D perhaps assigned TRBD1 or TRBD2 (6 bases each). Deletions cut 2 bases from V and 4 bases from J, with 9 bases between. Germline loops: CDR1 SNHLY, CDR2 FYNGKV (reference sequence). The CDR3 runs to 14 residues. Partial CDR3 DNA: TGTGCCAGCAGCTTATTGGGGGCGTATGCTGAGCAGTTC. Translating it yields CASSLLGAYAEQF. The CDR3 reads in full as CASSLLGAYAEQFF.

A note on this clone: Gene names follow the mouse nomenclature. The CDR3 extends 1 residue past the end of the read, so its final part is completed from the germline J gene. The chain couples TRBV31 to TRBJ2-7, with 12 bases identical to TRBD1. This CDR3 comprises 14 residues. V shed 1 base and J 6 bases; nucleotides not matched to a gene: 4. The germline gives CDR1 GKSSPN, CDR2 SITVG. CDR3 in amino acids: CAWSRRDRGLEQYF. CDR3 DNA (partial): TGTGCCTGGAGTCGCCGGGACAGGGGGCTTGAACAGTAC.

To note about this clone: Gene names follow the mouse nomenclature. The read halts 1 residue ahead of the CDR3 end, with the missing end drawn from the germline J gene. The rearrangement uses TRBV12-2 and TRBJ1-3; 11 nucleotides agree with TRBD1. CDR3 length equals 14 residues. Germline CDR1 is SGHLS and CDR2 is HYDKME. V was clipped by 4 bases and J by 4 bases; unmatched bases: 2. The CDR3 sequence is CASSGDRGGNTLYF. Incomplete CDR3 DNA: TGTGCCAGCTCCGGGGACAGGGGGGGAAATACGCTCTAT.

A word on this clone: Mouse gene names and germline throughout. The read terminates 1 residue before the CDR3 end, so the remaining end is supplied by the germline J gene. This chain joins TRBV2 and TRBJ2-1; no reliable D call. The CDR3 loop spans 15 amino acids. V lost 0 bases and J lost 3, with 9 bases in between. Germline V gene data show CDR1 as LGHNA and CDR2 as YSYQKL. Incomplete CDR3 DNA: TGTGCCAGCAGCCAAGAAGTGCAGACCTATGCTGAGCAGTTC. Its translation is CASSQEVQTYAEQF. The entire CDR3 protein reads CASSQEVQTYAEQFF.

This clone was seen a handful of times. Each gene name is a mouse one. With the read ending 1 residue before the CDR3 end, the germline J gene is used to fill in that end. This chain joins TRBV26 and TRBJ1-1; D not certain. This CDR3 spans 13 amino acids. Trimming shortened V by 4 bases and J by 0 bases, and 6 bases separated the two germline ends. Germline assignment: CDR1 KGHPV and CDR2 FQNQEV (reference sequence). CDR3: CASSPQSNTEVFF. The CDR3 bases that were read are TGTGCCAGCAGTCCACAATCAAACACAGAAGTCTTC.

This clone was seen a few times. Mouse gene names and germline throughout. The read falls 1 residue short of the CDR3 end, and the missing part is taken from the germline J gene. The chain combines TRBV26 with TRBJ2-2; 10 nucleotides align to TRBD1. The V segment lost 2 bases and the J segment 6 bases; nucleotides outside the gene matches: 0. The CDR3 runs to 14 residues. The germline V gene has CDR1 KGHPV and CDR2 FQNQEV (reference sequence). The CDR3 loop reads CASSLGQGAGQLYF. The sequenced part of the CDR3 DNA is TGTGCCAGCAGTCTGGGACAGGGGGCCGGGCAGCTCTAC. The variable domain in full, completed from reference TRBV26 and TRBJ2-2, reads NSKVIQTPRYLVKGQGQKAKMRCIPEKGHPVVFWYQQNKNNEFKFLINFQNQEVLQQIDMTEKRFSAECPSNSPCSLEIQSSEAGDSALYLCASSLGQGAGQLYFGEGSKLTVL.

About this clone: These gene names are mouse names. The read gets to within 1 residue of the CDR3 end, and the germline J gene fills in the rest. This chain joins TRBV3 and TRBJ1-3, with D possibly matching TRBD1 (6 bases). V was shortened by 6 bases and J by 4 bases, with 13 bases between the two germline ends. In germline, CDR1 is SNHLY, CDR2 FYNGKV (reference sequence). The CDR3 length is 14 residues. CDR3 loop: CASRPDRRGNTLYF. CDR3 DNA (partial): TGTGCCAGCAGACCAGACAGGAGGGGAAATACGCTCTAT.

This clone was seen only a few times. Gene labels here are mouse ones. The CDR3 end is not reached by the read, which stops 1 residue before it; the germline J gene fills it in. The chain joins TRBV3 to TRBJ2-4, with 8 bases matching TRBD1. Looked up from germline, CDR1 is SNHLY and CDR2 is FYNGKV (reference sequence). The CDR3 extends over 14 amino acids. Trimming removed 4 bases from V and 1 base from J; junction bases left unmatched: 1. CDR3 in amino acids: CASSWGQGQNTLYF. Incomplete CDR3 DNA: TGTGCCAGCAGCTGGGGACAGGGTCAAAACACCTTGTAC.

A remark on this clone: Genes and germline come from the mouse. The read ends 1 residue before the CDR3 terminus; that terminus is restored from the germline J gene. The chain links TRBV15 to TRBJ2-1, with 10 bases identical to TRBD2. V shed 6 bases and J 5 bases; nucleotides not matched to a gene: 1. The length of the CDR3 is 13 residues. Per germline, CDR1 SGHND and CDR2 FRSKSL. CDR3 sequence reads: CASRTGGNAEQFF. CDR3 DNA, as far as it was read: TGTGCCAGCAGGACTGGGGGGAATGCTGAGCAGTTC.

A note on this clone: The genes and germline here are from mouse. The read falls 1 residue short of the CDR3 end, and the missing part is taken from the germline J gene. The V gene is TRBV2, the J gene TRBJ2-7; D is possibly TRBD1 or TRBD2 (6 bases each). The V end lost 1 base, the J end lost 2 bases, and 9 bases lay between the germline ends. The CDR3 has 14 residues. Germline-derived CDR1 and CDR2 are LGHNA and YSYQKL. This chain's CDR3 is CASSQGGGTYEQYF. The CDR3 bases that were read are TGTGCCAGCAGCCAAGGAGGGGGGACCTATGAACAGTAC.

Concerning this clone: The gene symbols are mouse symbols. The CDR3 end is not reached by the read, which stops 1 residue before it; the germline J gene fills it in. The chain links TRBV14 to TRBJ1-1; the match to TRBD1 covers 10 bases. From germline, CDR1 is SGHDT and CDR2 FRDEAV. The V gene end was trimmed by 2 bases and the J gene end by 4 bases; junction bases not matched to a gene: 5. This CDR3 contains 15 residues. This chain's CDR3 is CASSLRQGAATEVFF. The covered CDR3 bases are TGTGCCAGCAGTTTAAGACAGGGGGCGGCCACAGAAGTCTTC.

This clone is deemed large. The gene names given are mouse names. The CDR3 goes on 1 residue after the read ends, and that part is filled in from the germline J gene. The rearrangement joins TRBV26 to TRBJ1-3; D call uncertain. Trimming shortened V by 3 bases and J by 0 bases, and 6 bases separated the two germline ends. There are 14 residues in the CDR3. Germline lookup yields CDR1 KGHPV and CDR2 FQNQEV (reference sequence). The CDR3 region is CASSLGNSGNTLYF. The DNA read from the CDR3 is TGTGCCAGCAGTCTAGGGAATTCTGGAAATACGCTCTAT.

By proportion, this clone is medium-sized (0.01 to 0.1%). Genes and germline come from the mouse. The missing CDR3 end, 1 residue past where the read stops, is filled in from the germline J gene. The chain is built from TRBV15 and TRBJ2-7; tentative D call: TRBD2 (6 bases). Germline V gene lookup returns CDR1 SGHND and CDR2 FRSKSL. V shed 5 bases and J shed 0 bases, with 8 bases lying between them. The CDR3 is 13 residues long. This chain's CDR3 is CASSRDFSYEQYF. The CDR3 bases that were read are TGTGCCAGCAGTCGGGACTTCTCCTATGAACAGTAC.

In this sample, this clone turned up a few times. The gene symbols are mouse symbols. The CDR3 extends 1 residue past the end of the read, so its final part is completed from the germline J gene. The gene calls are TRBV15 and TRBJ2-7; 9 bases match TRBD1. V lost 1 base, J lost 7 bases, and 2 bases stayed unmatched. There are 13 residues in the CDR3. The germline gives CDR1 SGHND, CDR2 FRSKSL. CDR3 DNA (partial): TGTGCCAGCAGTTTAGACAGGGGGCGAGAACAGTAC. Protein: CASSLDRGREQY. The CDR3 as a whole reads CASSLDRGREQYF.

Notes on this clone: Mouse names are used for the genes. The CDR3 bases that were read are TGTGCCAGCAGTCGGGACTGGGGCAGGGACACCCAGTAC. It specifies CASSRDWGRDTQY. The whole CDR3 is CASSRDWGRDTQYF. The chain joins TRBV5 to TRBJ2-5; 10 nucleotides match TRBD2. The observed sequence ends 1 residue before the CDR3 terminus, with the missing tail filled in from the germline J gene. The CDR3 consists of 14 residues. V lost 6 bases, J lost 6 bases, and 6 bases stayed unmatched. The germline CDR1 and CDR2 sequences are LGHNA and YNLKQL (reference sequence).

This clone was observed a few times. Gene names are the mouse ones. The sequenced fragment ends 1 residue before the CDR3 boundary, so the rest is inferred from the germline J gene. This rearrangement joins TRBV19 to TRBJ2-7, with D unresolved. This CDR3 has 12 residues. In germline, CDR1 is FNHDT, CDR2 SITEND (reference sequence). Trimming left V 2 bases short and J 4 bases short, with 7 bases between. The part of the CDR3 DNA that was read is TGTGCCAGCAGTATGGGCAGATATGAACAGTAC. This encodes CASSMGRYEQY. The whole CDR3 region reads CASSMGRYEQYF.

Worth noting for this clone: Each gene name is a mouse one. The CDR3 sequence: CGARETGGGAETLYF. Incomplete CDR3 DNA: TGTGGTGCTAGGGAAACAGGGGGCGGTGCAGAAACGCTGTAT. The genes are TRBV20 and TRBJ2-3, with 9 bases identical to TRBD1. The DNA ends 1 residue before the CDR3 does, and the rest of the CDR3 is filled in from the germline J gene. Unmatched junction bases numbered 2, after V lost 0 bases and J lost 1 base. Germline V gives CDR1 GFQATS, CDR2 STVNSAI. CDR3 length: 15 residues.

This clone was observed once. The listed genes are named as in mouse. The read falls 1 residue short of the CDR3 end, and the missing part is taken from the germline J gene. The rearrangement links TRBV23 to TRBJ1-3; TRBD1 is the table's D call, not checked against the DNA. The CDR3 runs 14 residues. Per germline, CDR1 KGHTA and CDR2 FQNQQP. CDR3 sequence: CSSSPDRVGNTLYF. CDR3 DNA, as far as it was read: TGCTCCAGCAGTCCAGACAGGGTTGGAAATACGCTCTAT.

In this sample, this clone turned up once. The germline and genes are mouse ones. Coverage ceases 1 residue before the CDR3 finishes, and the germline J gene fills in the end. The chain links TRBV12-2 to TRBJ2-2; 14 positions agree with TRBD2. The CDR3 extends over 16 amino acids. The germline V gene encodes CDR1 SGHLS and CDR2 HYDKME. The ends lost 2 bases at V and 7 bases at J; junction bases unmatched: 5. CDR3 residues: CASSPRDWGGGGQLYF. CDR3 DNA, as far as it was read: TGTGCCAGCTCTCCCCGGGACTGGGGGGGCGGCGGGCAGCTCTAC.

On this clone: The genes and germline here are from mouse. Read coverage stops 1 residue before the CDR3 terminus; the germline J gene supplies the remainder. This sequence joins TRBV26 and TRBJ2-7; the D gene could be TRBD1 or TRBD2 (5 bases each). Trimming stripped 0 bases from V and 5 bases from J, with 5 bases between. CDR3 length: 12 amino acids. The germline V gene encodes CDR1 KGHPV and CDR2 FQNQEV (reference sequence). The CDR3 here is CASSLSGDEQYF. The sequenced part of the CDR3 DNA is TGTGCCAGCAGTCTGTCGGGGGATGAACAGTAC. Full variable domain (rest looked up from reference TRBV26 and TRBJ2-7): NSKVIQTPRYLVKGQGQKAKMRCIPEKGHPVVFWYQQNKNNEFKFLINFQNQEVLQQIDMTEKRFSAECPSNSPCSLEIQSSEAGDSALYLCASSLSGDEQYFGPGTRLTVL.

Details on this clone: Genes here carry mouse names. Sequencing ends 1 residue short of the CDR3 end; the germline J gene provides the rest. The V call is TRBV26, the J call TRBJ2-5; 8 bases are a match to TRBD1. This CDR3 has 14 residues. Germline loops: CDR1 KGHPV, CDR2 FQNQEV (reference sequence). Trimming cost V 3 bases and J 6 bases; bases outside gene matches: 5. The CDR3 bases that were read are TGTGCCAGCAGTCTCGGACAGGGAGGGGACACCCAGTAC. It is translated as CASSLGQGGDTQY. The whole CDR3 sequence reads CASSLGQGGDTQYF.

On this clone itself: Each gene name is a mouse one. The DNA ends 1 residue before the CDR3 does, and the rest of the CDR3 is filled in from the germline J gene. The chain combines TRBV23 with TRBJ1-3. Germline CDR1 and CDR2: KGHTA and FQNQQP. CDR3 size: 15 residues. Incomplete CDR3 DNA: TGCTCCAGCAGTCAATCCCGGGATTCTGGAAATACGCTCTAT. It translates to CSSSQSRDSGNTLY. From start to end, the CDR3 is CSSSQSRDSGNTLYF.

About this clone: Gene names are mouse gene names. The read ends 1 residue shy of where the CDR3 ends; the end is completed using the germline J gene. This chain connects TRBV26 to TRBJ1-3, with TRBD1 as a possible D gene (5 bases). Germline V CDR1 and CDR2: KGHPV, FQNQEV (reference sequence). Trimming left V 3 bases short and J 0 bases short, with 9 bases between. The CDR3 runs 15 residues. CDR3 DNA (partial): TGTGCCAGCAGTCTCGGCAGGGATTCTGGAAATACGCTCTAT. It yields the protein CASSLGRDSGNTLY. The entire CDR3 sequence reads CASSLGRDSGNTLYF.

This clone was found a few times. The germline and genes are mouse ones. Sequencing ends 1 residue short of the CDR3 end; the germline J gene provides the rest. The rearrangement links TRBV3 to TRBJ1-2; 9 positions match TRBD1. The CDR3 runs 15 residues. Per germline, CDR1 SNHLY and CDR2 FYNGKV (reference sequence). Losses at the gene ends were 4 bases for V and 5 bases for J; bases not matched to a gene: 8. The sequenced CDR3 bases are TGTGCCAGCAGCTCCGGGACAGGGAGGGGTTCCGACTACACC. Amino acids: CASSSGTGRGSDYT. The whole CDR3 sequence is CASSSGTGRGSDYTF.

Note on this clone: Gene names are the mouse ones. The read terminates 1 residue ahead of where the CDR3 ends, so the germline J gene completes it. The V gene is TRBV23, the J gene TRBJ1-1; TRBD1, the table's D call, lacks a check against the DNA. Germline CDR1 KGHTA, CDR2 FQNQQP. The CDR3 has 12 amino acids. This CDR3 reads CSSSQGTAEVFF. The CDR3 bases that were read are TGCTCCAGCAGTCAAGGGACAGCAGAAGTCTTC.